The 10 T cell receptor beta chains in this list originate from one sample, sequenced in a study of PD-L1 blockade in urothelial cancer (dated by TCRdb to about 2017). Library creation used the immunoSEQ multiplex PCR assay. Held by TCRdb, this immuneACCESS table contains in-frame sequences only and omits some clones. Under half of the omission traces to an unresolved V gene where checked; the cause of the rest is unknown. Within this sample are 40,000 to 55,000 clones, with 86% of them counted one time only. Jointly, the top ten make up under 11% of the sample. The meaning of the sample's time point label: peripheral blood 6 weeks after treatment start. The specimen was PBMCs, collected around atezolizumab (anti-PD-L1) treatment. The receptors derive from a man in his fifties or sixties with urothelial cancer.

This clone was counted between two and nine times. CDR3 in DNA: TGTGCCAGCACCCCCGGGGTGATGGGAGAGACCCAGTACTTC. Translated, it gives CASTPGVMGETQYF. The chain joins TRBV6-6 to TRBJ2-5; tentative D call: TRBD2 (5 bases). Per germline, CDR1 MNHNY and CDR2 SVGAGI (reference sequence). The CDR3 is 14 residues long. Trimming shortened V by 7 bases and J by 4 bases, and 16 bases separated the two germline ends.

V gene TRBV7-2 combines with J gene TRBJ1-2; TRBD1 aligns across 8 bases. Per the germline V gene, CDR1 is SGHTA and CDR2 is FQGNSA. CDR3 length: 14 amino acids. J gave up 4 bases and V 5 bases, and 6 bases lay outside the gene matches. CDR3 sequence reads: CASSQDRVLYGYTF. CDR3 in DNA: TGTGCCAGCAGCCAGGACAGGGTGCTCTATGGCTACACCTTC.

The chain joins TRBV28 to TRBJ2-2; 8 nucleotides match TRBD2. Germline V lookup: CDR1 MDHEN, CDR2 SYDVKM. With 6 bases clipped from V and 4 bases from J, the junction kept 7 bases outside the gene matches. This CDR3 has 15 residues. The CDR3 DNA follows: TGTGCCAGCAGCAGAAGCGGGGGCGGCACCGGGGAGCTGTTTTTT. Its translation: CASSRSGGGTGELFF.

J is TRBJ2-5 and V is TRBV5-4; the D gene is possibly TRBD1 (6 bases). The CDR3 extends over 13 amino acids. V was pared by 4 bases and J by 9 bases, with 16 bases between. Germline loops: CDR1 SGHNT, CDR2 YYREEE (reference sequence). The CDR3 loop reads CASSNRDTLAQYF. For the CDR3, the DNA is TGTGCCAGCAGCAACCGGGACACCCTGGCCCAGTACTTC.

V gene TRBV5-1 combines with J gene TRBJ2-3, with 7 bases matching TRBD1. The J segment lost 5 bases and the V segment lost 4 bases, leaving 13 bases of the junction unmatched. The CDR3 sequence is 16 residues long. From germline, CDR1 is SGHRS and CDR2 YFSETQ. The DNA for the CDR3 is TGCGCCAGCAGCCCCGTGTCAGGGGGTGGGGGAGATACGCAGTATTTT. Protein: CASSPVSGGGGDTQYF. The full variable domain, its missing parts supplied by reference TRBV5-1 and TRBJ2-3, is KAGVTQTPRYLIKTRGQQVTLSCSPISGHRSVSWYQQTPGQGLQFLFEYFSETQRNKGNFPGRFSGRQFSNSRSEMNVSTLELGDSALYLCASSPVSGGGGDTQYFGPGTRLTVL.

The CDR3 sequence: CASSNGLAGPTDTQYF. In DNA, the CDR3 is TGTGCCAGTAGTAACGGACTAGCGGGGCCCACAGATACGCAGTATTTT. This chain uses TRBV19 with TRBJ2-3; 12 positions agree with TRBD2. The CDR3 spans 16 residues. Germline V gives CDR1 LNHDA, CDR2 SQIVND (reference sequence). Trimming removed 4 bases from V and 2 bases from J; junction bases left unmatched: 4.

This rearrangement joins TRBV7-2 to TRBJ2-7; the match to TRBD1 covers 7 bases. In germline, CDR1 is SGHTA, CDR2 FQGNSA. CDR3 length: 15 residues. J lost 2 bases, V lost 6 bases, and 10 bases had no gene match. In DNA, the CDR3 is TGTGCCAGCAGTTCCGCCGGGACAGTCCCCTACGAGCAGTACTTC. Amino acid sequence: CASSSAGTVPYEQYF.

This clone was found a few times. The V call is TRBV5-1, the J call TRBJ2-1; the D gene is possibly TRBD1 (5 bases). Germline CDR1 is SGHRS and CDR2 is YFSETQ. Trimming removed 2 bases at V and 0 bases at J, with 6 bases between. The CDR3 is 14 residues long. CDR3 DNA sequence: TGCGCCAGCAGCTTAGGGGTCTCCTACAATGAGCAGTTCTTC. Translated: CASSLGVSYNEQFF.

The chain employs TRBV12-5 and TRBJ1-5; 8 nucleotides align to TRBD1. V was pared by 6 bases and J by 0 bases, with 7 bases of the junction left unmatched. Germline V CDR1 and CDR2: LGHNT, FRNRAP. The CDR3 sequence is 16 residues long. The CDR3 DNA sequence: TGTGCTAGTGGGTGGACAGGGTTCGATAGCAATCAGCCCCAGCATTTT. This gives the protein CASGWTGFDSNQPQHF.

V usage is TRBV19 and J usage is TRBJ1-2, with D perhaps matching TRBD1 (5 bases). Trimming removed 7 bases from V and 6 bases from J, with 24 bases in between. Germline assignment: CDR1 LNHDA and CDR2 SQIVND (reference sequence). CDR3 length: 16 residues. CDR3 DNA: TGTGCCAGTAACGTAGGAGGCCAGGGAGGAGCGAATGGCTACACCTTC. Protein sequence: CASNVGGQGGANGYTF.